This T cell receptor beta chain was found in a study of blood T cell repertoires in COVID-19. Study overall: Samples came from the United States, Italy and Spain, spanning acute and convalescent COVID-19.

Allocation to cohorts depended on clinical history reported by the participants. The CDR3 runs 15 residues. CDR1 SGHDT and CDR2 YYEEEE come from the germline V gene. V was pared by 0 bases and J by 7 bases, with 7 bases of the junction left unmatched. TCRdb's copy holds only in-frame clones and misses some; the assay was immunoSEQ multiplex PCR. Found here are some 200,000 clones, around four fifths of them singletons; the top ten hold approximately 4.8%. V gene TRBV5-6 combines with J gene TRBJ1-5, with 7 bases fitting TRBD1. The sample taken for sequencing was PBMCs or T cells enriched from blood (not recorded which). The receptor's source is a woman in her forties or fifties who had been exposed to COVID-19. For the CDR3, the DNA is TGTGCCAGCAGCTTGGCAGGGGGTAGGGTACAGCCCCAGCATTTT. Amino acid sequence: CASSLAGGRVQPQHF.